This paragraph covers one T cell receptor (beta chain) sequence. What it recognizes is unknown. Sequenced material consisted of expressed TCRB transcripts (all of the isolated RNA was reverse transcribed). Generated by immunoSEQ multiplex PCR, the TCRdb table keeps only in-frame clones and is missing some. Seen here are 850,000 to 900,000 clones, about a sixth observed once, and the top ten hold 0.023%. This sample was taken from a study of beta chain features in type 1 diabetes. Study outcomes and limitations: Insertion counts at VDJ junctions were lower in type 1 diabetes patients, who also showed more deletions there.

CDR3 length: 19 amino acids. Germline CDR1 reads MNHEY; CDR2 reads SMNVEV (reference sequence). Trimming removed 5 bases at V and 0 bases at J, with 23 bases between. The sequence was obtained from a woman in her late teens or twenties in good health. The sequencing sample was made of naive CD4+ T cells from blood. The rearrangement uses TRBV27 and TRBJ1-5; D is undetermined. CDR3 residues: CASSPTRAAHWNSNQPQHF. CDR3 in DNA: TGTGCCAGCAGTCCAACTCGGGCAGCCCATTGGAATAGCAATCAGCCCCAGCATTTT.